This entry is about one T cell receptor (beta chain). What it binds is unknown. CDR1 and CDR2 (germline): SGHAT, FQNNGV. The CDR3 totals 14 residues. Trimming pared 6 bases from V and 3 bases from J, leaving 12 bases between. The data are from a study of cytomegalovirus exposure and HLA in healthy donors. General study results and limits: Later analysis suggested links between common viral pathogens and several top significant clusters.

It was with 60 Vbeta and 13 Jbeta primers that the PCR ran. Here immunoSEQ multiplex PCR was the method, and the copy in TCRdb shows in-frame clones only, minus some. The sample has around 210,000 clones; around 75% are singletons. The sequence derives from a male donor in good health and CMV-seropositive. The V call is TRBV11-2, the J call TRBJ2-1; weak D call: TRBD1 (5 bases). Sequencing used PBMCs. CDR3 DNA sequence: TGTGCCAGCAGTCAGGGAACCGGCTACAATGAGCAGTTCTTC. This gives the protein CASSQGTGYNEQFF.